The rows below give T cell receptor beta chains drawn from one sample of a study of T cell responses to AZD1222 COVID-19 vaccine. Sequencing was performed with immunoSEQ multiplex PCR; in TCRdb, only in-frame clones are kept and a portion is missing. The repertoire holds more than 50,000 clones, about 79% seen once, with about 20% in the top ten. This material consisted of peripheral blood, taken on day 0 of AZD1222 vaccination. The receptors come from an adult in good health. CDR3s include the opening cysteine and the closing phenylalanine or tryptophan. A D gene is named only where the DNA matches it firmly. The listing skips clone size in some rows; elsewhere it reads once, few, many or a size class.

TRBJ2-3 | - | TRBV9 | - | TGTGCCAGCAGCGTAGGAGTCCAAACCAGCACAGATACGCAGTATTTT | CASSVGVQTSTDTQYF
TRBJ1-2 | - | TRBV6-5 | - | TGTGCCAGCAGTTACACAGAAGCTAATGGCTACACCTTC | CASSYTEANGYTF
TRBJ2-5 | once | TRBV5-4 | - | TGTGCCAGCAGCTTGGAGGAGACCCAGTACTTC | CASSLEETQYF
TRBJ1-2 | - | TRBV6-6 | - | TGTGCCAGCAGTTACGGGGGGATAGACTATGGCTACACCTTC | CASSYGGIDYGYTF
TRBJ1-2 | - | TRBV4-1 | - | TGCGCCAGCAGCCAAGATGGGGGGATCTATGGCTACACCTTC | CASSQDGGIYGYTF
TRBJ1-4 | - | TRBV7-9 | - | TGTGCCAGCAGCTCGACGGGATATAATGAAAAACTGTTTTTT | CASSSTGYNEKLFF
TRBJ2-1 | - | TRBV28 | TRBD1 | TGTGCCAGCAGTTACGGGACAGACAATGAGCAGTTCTTC | CASSYGTDNEQFF
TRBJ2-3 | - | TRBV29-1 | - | TGCAGCGTTACGAAGGGCGGAGGGCAGTATTTT | CSVTKGGGQYF
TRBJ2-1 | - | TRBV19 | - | TGTGCCAGTAGTGAGGCGGGACCACTGAGCTCCTACAATGAGCAGTTCTTC | CASSEAGPLSSYNEQFF
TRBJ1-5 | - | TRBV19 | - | TGTGCCAGTGGCTACAATCAGCCCCAGCATTTT | CASGYNQPQHF
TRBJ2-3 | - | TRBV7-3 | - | TGTGCCAGCAGCTTAATGAGCCCCACAGATACGCAGTATTTT | CASSLMSPTDTQYF
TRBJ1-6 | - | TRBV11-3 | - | TGTGCCAGCAGCTTAGAGAGTAATTCACCCCTCCACTTT | CASSLESNSPLHF
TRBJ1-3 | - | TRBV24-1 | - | TGTGCCACCAGTGACCCCGCGGGGTCTGGAAACACCATATATTTT | CATSDPAGSGNTIYF
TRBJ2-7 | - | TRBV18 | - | TGTGCCAGCTCCCCCCGGGAGAAGGAGGAGCAGTACTTC | CASSPREKEEQYF
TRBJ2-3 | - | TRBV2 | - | TGTGCCAGCACGGGGGCAGGCCAGCTCATAGATACGCAGTATTTT | CASTGAGQLIDTQYF
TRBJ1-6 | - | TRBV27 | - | TGTGCCAGCAGTTTCACAATAAGGGGACCCCTCCACTTT | CASSFTIRGPLHF
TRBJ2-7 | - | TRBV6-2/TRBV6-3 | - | TGTGCCAGCAGCTTCTCCTACGAGCAGTACTTC | CASSFSYEQYF
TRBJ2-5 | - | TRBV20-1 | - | TGCAGTGCTAGTCCGCGGGTCGGTCGAGAGACCCAGTACTTC | CSASPRVGRETQYF
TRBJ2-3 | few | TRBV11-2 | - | TGTGCCAGCAGCCAGCAACTCGGAACAGATACGCAGTATTTT | CASSQQLGTDTQYF